This is a list of T cell receptor beta chains from one sample in a study of blood T cell repertoires in COVID-19. Repertoires were generated with immunoSEQ multiplex PCR, while TCRdb's copy carries only in-frame clones and drops some. Among 300,000 to 450,000 clones listed, about nine tenths were seen once. Sample: PBMCs or T cells enriched from blood (not recorded which). Source of these receptors: a woman in her thirties who had been exposed to COVID-19. CDR3s include the opening cysteine and the closing phenylalanine or tryptophan. The order of the fields is J gene, V gene, clone size, D gene, CDR3 protein, CDR3 DNA. A D gene is named only where the DNA matches it firmly. Clone size, where shown, is once, few, many, or a class for clones that have expanded.

>TRBJ2-1|TRBV27|.|TRBD1
CASTKGTGAYNEQFF
TGTGCCAGCACGAAAGGGACAGGGGCATACAATGAGCAGTTCTTC
>TRBJ2-7|TRBV28|once|.
CASTGDEQYF
TGTGCCAGCACGGGAGACGAGCAGTACTTC
>TRBJ2-7|TRBV5-1|once|.
CASRGDTYEQYF
TGCGCCAGCAGAGGCGACACCTACGAGCAGTACTTC
>TRBJ2-1|TRBV11-2|.|.
CASSLRVRVNEQFF
TGTGCCAGCAGCTTGAGGGTGCGTGTGAATGAGCAGTTCTTC
>TRBJ2-1|TRBV2|.|.
CASSRSQGNNEQFF
TGTGCCAGCAGTCGCAGCCAGGGGAACAATGAGCAGTTCTTC
>TRBJ2-7|TRBV3-1/TRBV3-2|.|TRBD1
CASSSPDRLQYF
TGTGCCAGCAGCTCGCCGGACAGGTTACAGTACTTC
>TRBJ2-5|TRBV27|.|.
CASSFGSSFPETQYF
TGTGCCAGCAGTTTCGGGTCCTCCTTTCCAGAGACCCAGTACTTC
>TRBJ2-7|TRBV27|.|TRBD1
CASSFTGAASEQYF
TGTGCCAGCAGTTTCACAGGGGCAGCCTCCGAGCAGTACTTC
>TRBJ2-7|TRBV5-5|.|TRBD1
CASSLGTGNYEQYF
TGTGCCAGCAGCTTGGGGACAGGGAACTACGAGCAGTACTTC
>TRBJ1-1|TRBV28|.|.
CASSPYSGEEGRPEAFF
TGTGCCAGCAGCCCCTACTCGGGTGAGGAGGGACGCCCTGAAGCTTTCTTT
>TRBJ1-4|TRBV29-1|.|.
CSAPVTVAGAGEKLFF
TGCAGCGCCCCCGTAACAGTTGCGGGGGCGGGTGAAAAACTGTTTTTT
>TRBJ2-3|TRBV18|.|.
CASSPTRGGADTQYF
TGTGCCAGCTCACCTACCCGTGGCGGGGCAGATACGCAGTATTTT
>TRBJ2-2|TRBV19|.|.
CASSIMSGLNTGELFF
TGTGCCAGTAGTATTATGAGCGGGCTGAACACCGGGGAGCTGTTTTTT
>TRBJ1-2|TRBV5-6|.|.
CASSPGQLGYTF
TGTGCCAGCAGCCCCGGACAGCTCGGCTACACCTTC
>TRBJ2-7|TRBV18|.|TRBD2
CASSPAHVGLAGGTYEQYF
TGTGCCAGCTCACCAGCGCACGTGGGACTAGCGGGAGGCACCTACGAGCAGTACTTC
>TRBJ1-2|TRBV12-5|.|TRBD1
CATPGGVYGYTF
TGTGCTACACCAGGGGGTGTCTATGGCTACACCTTC
>TRBJ2-2|TRBV3-1/TRBV3-2|.|.
CASSHRGRTGELFF
TGTGCCAGCAGCCATCGCGGGCGCACCGGGGAGCTGTTTTTT
>TRBJ1-2|TRBV12-5|.|.
CASGWVETVHGYTF
TGTGCTAGTGGTTGGGTAGAAACAGTGCATGGCTACACCTTC
>TRBJ1-5|TRBV28|.|.
CASIVQGLGNQPQHF
TGTGCCAGCATTGTACAGGGTTTGGGCAATCAGCCCCAGCATTTT
>TRBJ1-5|TRBV2|.|.
CASSEALQGGPQHF
TGTGCCAGCAGTGAAGCGCTTCAGGGAGGGCCCCAGCATTTT